This T cell receptor (beta chain) was observed in a study of Ad26.COV2.S vaccination and SARS-CoV-2 variants. The method was immunoSEQ multiplex PCR; TCRdb's version includes in-frame clones alone and lacks a portion of them. The sample lists roughly 100,000 clones; over 70% were seen once. The sequences come from peripheral blood, collected after recovery from COVID-19. The clonotype comes from a human donor who had recovered from COVID-19.

CDR3 sequence (DNA): TGTGCCAGCAGCGTACCCTCGGGGGTCAATGAGCAGTTCTTC. As protein: CASSVPSGVNEQFF. The chain is built from TRBV5-4 and TRBJ2-1, with D perhaps TRBD2 (6 bases). The V gene lost 4 bases and the J gene lost 6 bases, with 14 bases spanning the gap. This CDR3 spans 14 amino acids. The germline CDR1 and CDR2 sequences are SGHNT and YYREEE (reference sequence).